This passage covers 12 T cell receptor beta chains from one sample sequenced in a study of cytomegalovirus exposure and HLA in healthy donors. Both 60 Vbeta primers and 13 Jbeta primers went into the PCR. TCRdb's table, derived via immunoSEQ multiplex PCR, lists solely in-frame clones and lacks some. The sample contains roughly 78,000 clones, 60% to 70% of which appear only once. Material for sequencing was PBMCs. The origin of the receptors is a man aged 30 to 45 in good health and CMV-seropositive.

V usage is TRBV2 and J usage is TRBJ1-3; no definite D call. Per germline, CDR1 SNHLY and CDR2 FYNNEI. CDR3 length: 13 amino acids. Between the trimmed V and J ends, which lost 4 bases and 6 bases, there was a span of 10 bases. For the CDR3, the DNA is TGTGCCAGCAGTGCAGCCTATTTAAACACCATATATTTT. Its translation is CASSAAYLNTIYF.

This clone has just a few counts. The gene calls are TRBV6-5 and TRBJ2-5, with D possibly TRBD2 on 5 matching bases. The CDR3 extends over 13 amino acids. Trimming removed 7 bases from V and 0 bases from J, with 9 bases in between. In germline, CDR1 is MNHEY, CDR2 SVGAGI. The CDR3 nucleotides are TGTGCCAGCACCAAGCGGAACCAAGAGACCCAGTACTTC. Translating gives CASTKRNQETQYF.

This clone was counted a few times. This sequence joins TRBV6-1 and TRBJ1-1; D unresolved. Germline V gene sequence: CDR1 MNHNS, CDR2 SASEGT. Trimming pared 7 bases from V and 1 base from J, leaving 10 bases between. The CDR3 totals 13 residues. This CDR3 is CASTDTTNTEAFF. CDR3 DNA: TGTGCCAGCACCGACACGACGAACACTGAAGCTTTCTTT.

This clone has just one count. This rearrangement joins TRBV4-3 to TRBJ2-2; possible D gene TRBD2, 6 bases. CDR1 and CDR2 from the germline V gene are LGHNA and YSLEER. This CDR3 has 17 amino acids. The germline V and J ends were trimmed by 1 base and 3 bases, with 15 bases remaining between them. This CDR3 is CASSQAAAGSYTGELFF. Here the CDR3 DNA reads TGCGCCAGCAGCCAAGCGGCGGCCGGGAGTTACACCGGGGAGCTGTTTTTT.

This clone was observed a single time. CDR3 loop: CASSKASRTHWPQHF. Here the CDR3 DNA reads TGTGCCAGTAGTAAAGCGTCCAGGACTCATTGGCCCCAGCATTTT. This chain joins TRBV19 and TRBJ1-5; no clear D. Deletions cut 4 bases from V and 9 bases from J, with 19 bases between. The CDR3 consists of 15 residues. CDR1 is LNHDA, CDR2 SQIVND, per germline (reference sequence). Full variable domain (rest looked up from reference TRBV19 and TRBJ1-5): DGGITQSPKYLFRKEGQNVTLSCEQNLNHDAMYWYRQDPGQGLRLIYYSQIVNDFQKGDIAEGYSVSREKKESFPLTVTSAQKNPTAFYLCASSKASRTHWPQHFGDGTRLSIL.

V gene TRBV6-4 combines with J gene TRBJ1-6; TRBD1 is a possible D gene (6 bases). CDR3 length: 18 amino acids. V was clipped by 4 bases and J by 0 bases, with 16 bases between them. Germline CDR1 MRHNA, CDR2 SNTAGT. DNA for the CDR3: TGTGCCAGCAGTGCTGAGAACAGGGCCAGCTCCTATAATTCACCCCTCCACTTT. As protein: CASSAENRASSYNSPLHF.

The rearrangement uses TRBV30 and TRBJ2-5; 9 nucleotides align to TRBD2. This CDR3 is built from 15 residues. CDR1 and CDR2 (germline): GTSNPN, SVGIG (reference sequence). With 4 bases clipped from V and 0 bases from J, the junction kept 6 bases outside the gene matches. DNA for the CDR3: TGTGCCTGGAATCCGGCGGGGGGGTACCAAGAGACCCAGTACTTC. It codes for CAWNPAGGYQETQYF. The variable domain in full, completed from reference TRBV30 and TRBJ2-5, reads SQTIHQWPATLVQPVGSPLSLECTVEGTSNPNLYWYRQAAGRGLQLLFYSVGIGQISSEVPQNLSASRPQDRQFILSSKKLLLSDSGFYLCAWNPAGGYQETQYFGPGTRLLVL.

The chain employs TRBV28 and TRBJ1-1; 12 bases align to TRBD1. CDR1 MDHEN and CDR2 SYDVKM come from the germline V gene. The J segment lost 8 bases and the V segment lost 7 bases, leaving 11 bases of the junction unmatched. This CDR3 has 15 amino acids. DNA for the CDR3: TGTGCCAGCACCCCTGGGGGACAGGGGGCTGGGGAAGCTTTCTTT. Protein product: CASTPGGQGAGEAFF.

This clone was counted between two and nine times. J is TRBJ1-2 and V is TRBV28; TRBD1 matches 7 bases. The J segment lost 2 bases and the V segment lost 3 bases, leaving 0 bases of the junction unmatched. The CDR3 is 13 amino acids. From germline, CDR1 is MDHEN and CDR2 SYDVKM. CDR3 protein: CASSLGQNYGYTF. In nucleotides, the CDR3 is TGTGCCAGCAGTTTGGGACAGAACTATGGCTACACCTTC.

The chain carries TRBV1 and TRBJ2-5; TRBD2 was called by the table and not checked on the DNA. TRBV1 is a pseudogene segment. The CDR3 contains 14 residues. CDR3 sequence (DNA): TGCACCAGCAGCCAACGGAGAGACGGGGAGACCCAGTACTTC. Encoded protein: CTSSQRRDGETQYF.

This rearrangement joins TRBV27 to TRBJ1-6; 7 nucleotides align to TRBD1. V trimming: 5 bases; J trimming: 6 bases; junction bases outside the gene matches: 4. Per germline, CDR1 MNHEY and CDR2 SMNVEV (reference sequence). The length of the CDR3 is 14 residues. The CDR3 loop reads CASSQTGFNSPLHF. The CDR3, as DNA: TGTGCCAGCAGTCAGACAGGGTTTAATTCACCCCTCCACTTT.

The chain is built from TRBV30 and TRBJ2-5, with a tentative D call TRBD2 (6 bases). The germline V gene encodes CDR1 GTSNPN and CDR2 SVGIG (reference sequence). This CDR3 region has 17 residues. V was trimmed by 3 bases and J by 4 bases, leaving 24 bases between them. CDR3 protein: CAWSPPPGSGLGETQYF. In nucleotides, the CDR3 is TGTGCCTGGAGCCCCCCTCCGGGAAGCGGGCTGGGAGAGACCCAGTACTTC.